The source of this TCR beta chain is a study of human T cells and chemical hapten exposure (dated by TCRdb to 2020 to 2022). For the study in its entirety: For sensitization, 2% DPC in acetone was applied to a 2 cm by 2 cm area of upper inner arm skin. Blood for TCR sequencing was provided by twenty-nine alopecia patients at one to four time points (pre-sensitization, 2, 6 and 24 weeks). Libraries were pooled for sequencing, and variation in per-sample TCR yields was attributed mainly to small differences in library volumes within the pool. Blood samples were taken from patients before sensitization (week 0) and then at 2, 6 and about 24 weeks after DPC sensitization. Patch testing on the upper back used Finn chambers containing 0.01% DPC, with scoring done after 6 days according to International Contact Dermatitis Research Group standards. This study followed changes in the peripheral blood TCR repertoire in vivo during primary and secondary sensitization of alopecia patients to the hapten diphenylcyclopropenone (DPC). Patients additionally received weekly therapeutic DPC doses to the scalp throughout the approximately 25-week study period. Most of the patients in the cohort were female, and the cohort covered alopecia areata with under or over 50% scalp involvement, alopecia totalis and alopecia universalis.

Library construction relied on RACE. Sequencing took place on a NextSeq 500. Library preparation attached unique molecular identifiers to individual cDNA molecules for quantitative, reproducible TCR counting. From each blood RNA sample, both TCR alpha and TCR beta chains were sequenced. The paper's data handling went like this. A median of about 100,000 TCRs per sample was observed, with a range of roughly 20,000 to 750,000. V, J and CDR3 annotation of the TCR reads was performed with the Decombinator software suite. For the PS versus PT1 abundance plots, all samples were subsampled to the same number of TCRs (28,000). Expanded TCRs were defined as absent before sensitization and observed at least eight times at the 2-week time point. The raw public reads went through TCRdb reprocessing: fastp at Q25, MiXCR clone calling, in-frame beta chains kept. A single entry per CDR3 protein holds the most common genes and DNA from its merged rows. The authors' filters were not applied to this entry. The sample data list fewer than 150,000 distinct CDR3 sequences, and 10% to 15% of these were observed just once. Jointly, the top ten make up under 1.5% of the sample.

This clonotype was seen at least ten times. Its binding antigen is unknown. No quality values exist for individual bases; no much larger clone is one base distant. This specimen's time point label, interpreted: patch test 2, 6 weeks after DPC sensitization. What this sample's treatment or condition label stands for: therapeutic diphenylcyclopropenone sensitization with weekly scalp DPC. Blood at each patch-test visit was drawn before the patch test was applied. Patients were eligible if aged 18 to 70, diagnosed with alopecia and judged suitable for DPC therapy, and pregnant patients were excluded. Total RNA was isolated from unfractionated whole blood collected in Tempus Blood RNA tubes. The paper's findings and limits, for the study overall: DPC sensitization did not change the number of TCRs with a frequency above 1 in 1000, and there was no evidence of changes in global repertoire structure. Expanded TCRs formed significantly more large CDR3 similarity clusters than pre-sensitization or healthy control sets, consistent with antigen-driven responses. Patch test score correlated positively with the number of PT1 expanded TCRs, reaching significance at thresholds 8, 16 and 32 but not at 4. Repeated subsampling changed both the strength of the expansion versus patch-test correlation and the threshold at which the correlation became significant. Because all patients had alopecia, a presumed autoimmune disease, the immune response of the patients might differ from that of healthy individuals.

The CDR3, cysteine through phenylalanine, is 14 amino acids long. Kept here is only the CDR3 DNA, which spans 42 bases and is read in frame from base 1. V is shortened by 1 base, J by 11 bases, and the region joining them spans 16 bases. The germline V gene encodes CDR1 SGHRS and CDR2 YFSETQ. This sequence was found in a woman aged 45-59 years with alopecia areata. Some clones in this sample may be carry-over from other donors' samples. The rearranged segments are TRBV5-1 and TRBJ2-1; the D region possibly corresponds to TRBD2 (6 bases align). The specimen comprised whole blood, sampled in connection with sensitization to the hapten diphenylcyclopropenone (DPC). The DNA sequence follows: TGCGCCAGCAGCTTGTCTTCTAGCGTTCCCCAGCAGTTCTTC. The encoded protein is CASSLSSSVPQQFF.